Below, 26 T cell receptor beta chains from the same sample are listed, as sequenced in a study of blood T cell repertoires in COVID-19 (dated by TCRdb to between 2020 and 2021). Receptors were amplified or captured by the immunoSEQ multiplex PCR assay. Entries here come from immuneACCESS through TCRdb and include only in-frame sequences with V and J called. Some clones fail to appear in such tables; in the studies checked, an unresolved V gene covers under half of the shortfall, and the cause of the remainder is unknown. The sample table lists about 240,000 clones, roughly 91% of them with a count of one. The ten largest clones represent roughly 0.8% of the sample. The sequencing sample was made of peripheral blood. The source of these receptors is a man younger than 45 with COVID-19, enrolled during active disease.

The chain joins TRBV12-3 or TRBV12-4 to TRBJ2-7; the D gene is possibly TRBD1 (6 bases). Trimming stripped 5 bases from V and 3 bases from J, with 8 bases between. There are 12 residues in the CDR3. The CDR3 nucleotides are TGTGCCAGCAGTGAACAGGGCTACGAGCAGTACTTC. Its translation: CASSEQGYEQYF.

The table lists this clone with a count of one. CDR3 amino acids: CSAPRGDTQYF. CDR3 in DNA: TGCAGTGCTCCCCGAGGGGATACGCAGTATTTT. The chain combines TRBV20-1 with TRBJ2-3; tentative D call: TRBD2 (5 bases). The CDR3 is made up of 11 amino acids. V gave up 5 bases and J gave up 6 bases, with 9 bases separating them. Germline values: CDR1 DFQATT, CDR2 SNEGSKA (reference sequence).

This chain joins TRBV19 and TRBJ2-3; 8 bases align to TRBD1. This CDR3 has 17 amino acids. From germline, CDR1 is LNHDA and CDR2 SQIVND (reference sequence). V dropped 1 base and J dropped 2; count of bases not matched to a gene: 8. The CDR3 bases are TGTGCCAGTAGTATAGCCCTGGGACAGGCAGCCACAGATACGCAGTATTTT. It is translated as CASSIALGQAATDTQYF.

This chain joins TRBV29-1 and TRBJ1-5, with TRBD1 as a possible D gene (6 bases). Per germline, CDR1 SQVTM and CDR2 ANQGSEA. V was trimmed by 7 bases and J by 0 bases, leaving 22 bases between them. The CDR3 has 17 residues. The CDR3 here is CSDIPADSPYSNQPQHF. DNA for the CDR3: TGCAGCGACATACCTGCGGACAGCCCTTATAGCAATCAGCCCCAGCATTTT.

The chain uses TRBV2 and TRBJ2-3, with 8 bases that match TRBD1. Germline CDR1 reads SNHLY; CDR2 reads FYNNEI. This CDR3 is 14 amino acids long. The V segment lost 6 bases and the J segment 1 base; nucleotides outside the gene matches: 3. The DNA of the CDR3 is TGTGCCAGCAGGGACAGGGTGGGCACAGATACGCAGTATTTT. It yields the protein CASRDRVGTDTQYF. Variable domain in full (rest from reference TRBV2 and TRBJ2-3): EPEVTQTPSHQVTQMGQEVILRCVPISNHLYFYWYRQILGQKVEFLVSFYNNEISEKSEIFDDQFSVERPDGSNFTLKIRSTKLEDSAMYFCASRDRVGTDTQYFGPGTRLTVL.

V is TRBV13 and J is TRBJ1-1, with D possibly being TRBD1 (5 bases). The CDR3 contains 14 residues. V lost 5 bases to trimming and J lost 3 bases, with 13 bases between them. Germline V lookup: CDR1 PRHDT, CDR2 FYEKMQ (reference sequence). CDR3 coding DNA: TGTGCCAGCAGCGCAGGGAGGCGGGACACTGAAGCTTTCTTT. Translated, it gives CASSAGRRDTEAFF.

The chain carries TRBV5-6 and TRBJ2-1, with D possibly being TRBD1 (7 bases). Trimming left V 0 bases short and J 6 bases short, with 13 bases between. Germline V lookup: CDR1 SGHDT, CDR2 YYEEEE. The CDR3 covers 15 residues. Here the CDR3 DNA reads TGTGCCAGCAGCTTGGAGCCAGGGGGGAGCAATGAGCAGTTCTTC. This translates into CASSLEPGGSNEQFF.

V and J are TRBV6-1 and TRBJ1-5; D uncertain. The CDR3 runs 15 residues. Germline V CDR1 and CDR2: MNHNS, SASEGT. V was cut by 2 bases and J by 5 bases, with 13 bases left in between. The CDR3 is CASSESRVVDQPQHF. CDR3 bases: TGTGCCAGCAGTGAATCACGAGTTGTGGATCAGCCCCAGCATTTT.

The chain employs TRBV9 and TRBJ1-5, with TRBD1 matching 7 bases. Trimming took 4 bases from V and 5 from J; bases not matched to a gene: 9. CDR1 and CDR2 (germline): SGDLS, YYNGEE. The CDR3 covers 15 residues. CDR3 protein: CASSPTGADDQPQHF. The CDR3 DNA reads TGTGCCAGCAGCCCAACAGGGGCGGATGATCAGCCCCAGCATTTT.

The rearrangement joins TRBV12-3 or TRBV12-4 to TRBJ1-2; TRBD1 might be the D (6 bases). Trimming left V 6 bases short and J 3 bases short, with 11 bases between. The CDR3 consists of 13 residues. The CDR3 here is CASRADSYYGYTF. CDR3 sequence (DNA): TGTGCCAGCAGGGCGGACAGCTACTATGGCTACACCTTC.

This chain uses TRBV6-1 with TRBJ1-2; 11 bases line up with TRBD1. Germline V gene lookup returns CDR1 MNHNS and CDR2 SASEGT. V shed 0 bases and J 8 bases; nucleotides not matched to a gene: 2. The CDR3 sequence is 14 residues long. Written as DNA, the CDR3 is TGTGCCAGCAGTGAAGCGGGGACAGGGGGAGGCTACACCTTC. Amino acid sequence: CASSEAGTGGGYTF.

The genes are TRBV5-1 and TRBJ1-1, with a weak D call TRBD1 (6 bases). V lost 0 bases to trimming and J lost 10 bases, with 16 bases between them. The CDR3 consists of 14 residues. The germline CDR1 and CDR2 sequences are SGHRS and YFSETQ. The CDR3 DNA sequence: TGCGCCAGCAGCTTGGCCGGGGGGGCGGTTGGAGCTTTCTTT. This codes for CASSLAGGAVGAFF. Full variable domain (outside the CDR3, taken from reference TRBV5-1 and TRBJ1-1): KAGVTQTPRYLIKTRGQQVTLSCSPISGHRSVSWYQQTPGQGLQFLFEYFSETQRNKGNFPGRFSGRQFSNSRSEMNVSTLELGDSALYLCASSLAGGAVGAFFGQGTRLTVV.

The rearrangement joins TRBV5-4 to TRBJ2-2; TRBD1 is a possible D gene (5 bases). Per germline, CDR1 SGHNT and CDR2 YYREEE (reference sequence). CDR3 size: 15 residues. V lost 2 bases and J lost 7, with 15 bases in between. This CDR3 reads CASSFPKGQVGELFF. DNA of the CDR3: TGTGCCAGCAGCTTTCCGAAGGGGCAGGTCGGGGAGCTGTTTTTT.

This clone has just a few counts. This chain connects TRBV2 to TRBJ1-4; D is possibly TRBD1 (6 bases). This CDR3 has 13 amino acids. V shed 7 bases and J shed 3 bases, with 9 bases lying between them. Germline V gives CDR1 SNHLY, CDR2 FYNNEI. CDR3 in amino acids: CASKDRSNEKLFF. CDR3 nucleotide sequence: TGTGCCAGCAAGGACAGATCTAATGAAAAACTGTTTTTT.

The genes are TRBV10-3 and TRBJ2-1; 8 nucleotides agree with TRBD1. The germline V gene encodes CDR1 ENHRY and CDR2 SYGVKD. This CDR3 region has 15 residues. After removal of 3 bases from V and 5 bases from J, the junction contained 6 bases not matched to a gene. The CDR3 loop is CAISDSDRANNEQFF. CDR3 coding DNA: TGTGCCATCAGTGATTCGGACAGGGCCAACAATGAGCAGTTCTTC.

The V call is TRBV5-1, the J call TRBJ2-3, with TRBD1 matching over 7 bases. CDR3 size: 15 residues. The germline V gene encodes CDR1 SGHRS and CDR2 YFSETQ. V gave up 0 bases and J gave up 1 base; unmatched junction bases: 2. The CDR3 coding sequence is TGCGCCAGCAGCTTGGACGGGACAGGCACAGATACGCAGTATTTT. It translates to CASSLDGTGTDTQYF.

This clone was detected a few times. This rearrangement joins TRBV2 to TRBJ2-7, with 10 bases aligning to TRBD1. The length of the CDR3 is 12 residues. The junction had 1 base not matched to a gene; V was cut back by 4 bases and J by 7 bases. Germline V gene sequence: CDR1 SNHLY, CDR2 FYNNEI. For the CDR3, the DNA is TGTGCCAGCAGTGTGGACAGGGGGGAGCAGTACTTC. It specifies CASSVDRGEQYF.

The rearrangement uses TRBV2 and TRBJ2-7; D is possibly TRBD1 (5 bases). The germline CDR1 and CDR2 sequences are SNHLY and FYNNEI. V was shortened by 6 bases and J by 4 bases, with 10 bases between the two germline ends. The CDR3 runs 12 residues. The DNA of the CDR3 is TGTGCCAGCAGGACAGAACTTTACGAGCAGTACTTC. Amino acid sequence: CASRTELYEQYF.

This chain connects TRBV5-1 to TRBJ1-6, with 7 bases that match TRBD1. In germline, CDR1 is SGHRS, CDR2 YFSETQ. The CDR3 contains 14 residues. J lost 6 bases, V lost 4 bases, and 4 bases had no gene match. The CDR3 nucleotides are TGCGCCAGCAGCGGGGGACAGCCTAATTCACCCCTCCACTTT. Its protein is CASSGGQPNSPLHF.

This chain links TRBV7-3 with TRBJ2-3, with D possibly being TRBD1 (5 bases). Germline CDR1 and CDR2: SGHTA and FQGTGA. Trimming removed 2 bases at V and 7 bases at J, with 10 bases between. The CDR3 totals 13 residues. CDR3 sequence reads: CASSLERGNTQYF. DNA of the CDR3: TGTGCCAGCAGCTTAGAAAGGGGAAATACGCAGTATTTT.

The chain carries TRBV19 and TRBJ2-5; 8 nucleotides line up with TRBD1. The CDR3 is 16 residues long. V trimming: 5 bases; J trimming: 2 bases; junction bases outside the gene matches: 10. CDR1 LNHDA and CDR2 SQIVND come from the germline V gene (reference sequence). CDR3 region: CASSPPRTGIQETQYF. The CDR3 DNA reads TGTGCCAGTAGTCCTCCCCGGACAGGGATACAAGAGACCCAGTACTTC.

This clone was picked up one time. The V and J genes are TRBV30 and TRBJ1-2; no clear D gene. V was cut by 2 bases and J by 4 bases, with 11 bases left in between. Germline V gene sequence: CDR1 GTSNPN, CDR2 SVGIG (reference sequence). This CDR3 comprises 13 residues. CDR3 sequence reads: CAWSRESAYGYTF. The CDR3 DNA follows: TGTGCCTGGAGTCGGGAGTCTGCCTATGGCTACACCTTC.

V and J are TRBV7-9 and TRBJ1-4; TRBD1 agrees at 8 bases. The CDR3 is 19 residues long. J lost 0 bases, V lost 4 bases, and 13 bases had no gene match. Germline V gives CDR1 SEHNR, CDR2 FQNEAQ (reference sequence). The CDR3 nucleotides are TGTGCCAGCAGCTCGAGGACAGGGTCCTCCGTTGCAACTAATGAAAAACTGTTTTTT. This gives the protein CASSSRTGSSVATNEKLFF.

This clone was seen once. V usage is TRBV5-1 and J usage is TRBJ1-5; TRBD1 aligns across 7 bases. The CDR3 is 16 amino acids. Germline assignment: CDR1 SGHRS and CDR2 YFSETQ. Losses at the gene ends were 0 bases for V and 3 bases for J; bases not matched to a gene: 6. The CDR3 DNA reads TGCGCCAGCAGCTTGGAGCCAGGGGGAAACAATCAGCCCCAGCATTTT. It translates to CASSLEPGGNNQPQHF.

This chain uses TRBV30 with TRBJ2-1; TRBD2 is a possible D gene (5 bases). CDR3 length: 14 residues. Germline V lookup: CDR1 GTSNPN, CDR2 SVGIG (reference sequence). Deletions cut 7 bases from V and 0 bases from J, with 13 bases between. As DNA, the CDR3 is TGTGCCTCTCCGCGGGTGGACTCCTACAATGAGCAGTTCTTC. This translates into CASPRVDSYNEQFF.

This chain uses TRBV3-1 (or the pseudogene TRBV3-2) with TRBJ1-6, with 8 bases aligning to TRBD1. The CDR3 extends over 16 amino acids. Germline CDR1 is LGHDT and CDR2 is YNNKEL (reference sequence). The V gene end was trimmed by 4 bases and the J gene end by 7 bases; junction bases not matched to a gene: 9. CDR3 nucleotide sequence: TGTGCCAGCAGCCCTAGGGACAGGTCCGCGAATTCACCCCTCCACTTT. Translated, it gives CASSPRDRSANSPLHF.